Described below is a single TCR beta chain sequence and its context. Produced via immunoSEQ multiplex PCR; TCRdb's table is partial and in-frame only. The sample lists about 50,000 clones; roughly 94% were seen once. Per germline, CDR1 SGHNT and CDR2 YYREEE (reference sequence). With V trimmed by 3 bases and J by 5 bases, 2 bases remained unmatched. The CDR3 totals 13 residues. This entry belongs to a study of T cell changes during pregnancy in multiple sclerosis. This chain connects TRBV5-4 to TRBJ2-7, with TRBD1 matching over 10 bases. The sequence came from a female donor with multiple sclerosis, enrolled in a pregnancy study. The sequences come from CD4+ T cells from peripheral blood mononuclear cells, collected in the third trimester of pregnancy. The CDR3 DNA is TGTGCCAGCAGCTGGGACAGGGGCAACGAGCAGTACTTC. This codes for CASSWDRGNEQYF.